One and the same sample provided the 2 T cell receptor beta chains below, sequenced in a study of blood T cell repertoires in COVID-19. Using immunoSEQ multiplex PCR, the repertoire was profiled, and TCRdb retains in-frame clones only, with some absent. Among about 200,000 clones listed, around nine tenths were seen once. The sample consisted of peripheral blood. Receptor source: a woman between 40 and 50 years old with acute or convalescent COVID-19.

The chain joins TRBV29-1 to TRBJ2-5, with TRBD1 matching 7 bases. The V and J ends lost 1 base and 1 base, in that order; junction bases with no gene match: 0. Germline CDR1 is SQVTM and CDR2 is ANQGSEA. The CDR3 runs 13 residues. CDR3 sequence (DNA): TGCAGCGTTGAAGGGGACAGCCAAGAGACCCAGTACTTC. It encodes CSVEGDSQETQYF.

The gene calls are TRBV24-1 and TRBJ2-3, with 8 bases fitting TRBD1. The V and J ends lost 2 bases and 6 bases, in that order; junction bases with no gene match: 6. The CDR3 is 15 residues long. Germline V lookup: CDR1 KGHDR, CDR2 SFDVKD. CDR3 coding DNA: TGTGCCACCAGTGATTCCGGACAGGGCCTGGATACGCAGTATTTT. It encodes CATSDSGQGLDTQYF.